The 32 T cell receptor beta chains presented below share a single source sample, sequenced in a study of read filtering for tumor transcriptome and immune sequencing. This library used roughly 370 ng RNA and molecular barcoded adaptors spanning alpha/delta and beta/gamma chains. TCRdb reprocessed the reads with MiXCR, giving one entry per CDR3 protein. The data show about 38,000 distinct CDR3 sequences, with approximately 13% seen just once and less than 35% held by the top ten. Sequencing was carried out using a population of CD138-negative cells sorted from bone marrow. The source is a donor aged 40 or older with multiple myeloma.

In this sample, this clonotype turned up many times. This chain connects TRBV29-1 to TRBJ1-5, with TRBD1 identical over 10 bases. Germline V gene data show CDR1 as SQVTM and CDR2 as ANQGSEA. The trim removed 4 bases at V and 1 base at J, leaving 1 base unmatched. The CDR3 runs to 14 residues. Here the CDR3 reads CSVGDRGSNQPQHF. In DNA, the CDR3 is TGCAGCGTTGGGGACAGGGGAAGCAATCAGCCCCAGCATTTT. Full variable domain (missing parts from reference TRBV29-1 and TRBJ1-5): SAVISQKPSRDICQRGTSLTIQCQVDSQVTMMFWYRQQPGQSLTLIATANQGSEATYESGFVIDKFPISRPNLTFSTLTVSNMSPEDSSIYLCSVGDRGSNQPQHFGDGTRLSIL.

CDR3 protein: CASSGTGTGNEKLFF. CDR3 coding DNA: TGTGCCAGCAGCGGAACCGGGACAGGTAATGAAAAACTGTTTTTT. The chain employs TRBV7-9 and TRBJ1-4, with 8 bases fitting TRBD1. Germline CDR1 reads SEHNR; CDR2 reads FQNEAQ (reference sequence). The CDR3 covers 15 residues. Trimming took 5 bases from V and 4 from J; bases not matched to a gene: 6.

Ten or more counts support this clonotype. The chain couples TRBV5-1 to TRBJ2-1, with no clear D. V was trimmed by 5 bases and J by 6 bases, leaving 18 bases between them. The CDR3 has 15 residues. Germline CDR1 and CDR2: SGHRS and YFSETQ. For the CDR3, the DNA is TGCGCCAGCAGGATAACCACCACGGCCTTCAATGAGCAGTTCTTC. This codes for CASRITTTAFNEQFF.

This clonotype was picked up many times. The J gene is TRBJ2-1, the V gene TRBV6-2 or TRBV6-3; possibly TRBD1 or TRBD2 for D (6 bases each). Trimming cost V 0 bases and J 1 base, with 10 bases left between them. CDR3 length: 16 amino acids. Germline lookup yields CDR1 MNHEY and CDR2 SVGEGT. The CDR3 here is CASSYSGGPSYNEQFF. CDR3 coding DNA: TGTGCCAGCAGTTACTCTGGGGGGCCGTCCTACAATGAGCAGTTCTTC.

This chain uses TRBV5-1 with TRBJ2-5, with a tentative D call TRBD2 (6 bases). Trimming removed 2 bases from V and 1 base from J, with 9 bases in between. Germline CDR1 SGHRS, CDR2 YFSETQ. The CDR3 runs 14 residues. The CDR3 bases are TGCGCCAGCAGCTTCGGGAGCGGCCAAGAGACCCAGTACTTC. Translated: CASSFGSGQETQYF.

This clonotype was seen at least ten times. The CDR3 loop is CASSPRTSGASYEQYF. The CDR3 DNA follows: TGTGCCAGCAGCCCCCGCACTAGCGGAGCCTCCTACGAGCAGTACTTC. This chain connects TRBV7-9 to TRBJ2-7; 8 bases are a match to TRBD2. Germline lookup yields CDR1 SEHNR and CDR2 FQNEAQ (reference sequence). V lost 5 bases and J lost 0; bases outside the gene matches: 9. The length of the CDR3 is 16 residues.

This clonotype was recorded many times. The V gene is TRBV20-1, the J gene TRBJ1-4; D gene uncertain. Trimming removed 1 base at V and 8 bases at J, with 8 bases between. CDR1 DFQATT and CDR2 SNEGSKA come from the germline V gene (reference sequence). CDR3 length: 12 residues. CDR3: CSARVSGEKLFF. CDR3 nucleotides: TGCAGTGCTAGAGTGAGCGGGGAAAAACTGTTTTTT.

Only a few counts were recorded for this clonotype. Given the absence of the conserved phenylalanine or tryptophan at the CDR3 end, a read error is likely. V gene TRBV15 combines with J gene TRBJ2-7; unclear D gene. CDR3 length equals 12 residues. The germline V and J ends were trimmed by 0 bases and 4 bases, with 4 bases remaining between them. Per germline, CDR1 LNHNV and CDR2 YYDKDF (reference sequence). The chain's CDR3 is CATSRENYEQYL. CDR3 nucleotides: TGTGCCACCAGCAGAGAGAATTACGAGCAGTACCTC.

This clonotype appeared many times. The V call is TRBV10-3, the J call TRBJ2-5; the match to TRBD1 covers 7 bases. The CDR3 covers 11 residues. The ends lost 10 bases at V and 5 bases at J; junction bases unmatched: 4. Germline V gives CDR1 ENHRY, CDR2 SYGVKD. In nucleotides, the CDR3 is TGTGCCACCAGGGGGTCGGAGACCCAGTACTTC. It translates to CATRGSETQYF.

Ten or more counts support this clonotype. CDR3 protein: CSVAGVWVNEQFF. In DNA, the CDR3 is TGCAGCGTAGCGGGAGTGTGGGTCAATGAGCAGTTCTTC. J is TRBJ2-1 and V is TRBV29-1; 8 bases agree with TRBD2. Germline lookup yields CDR1 SQVTM and CDR2 ANQGSEA. V lost 6 bases, J lost 6 bases, and 7 bases stayed unmatched. The CDR3 runs 13 residues.

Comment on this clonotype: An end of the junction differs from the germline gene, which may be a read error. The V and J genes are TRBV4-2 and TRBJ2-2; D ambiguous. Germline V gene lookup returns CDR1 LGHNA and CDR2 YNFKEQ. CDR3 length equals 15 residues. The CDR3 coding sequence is TGTGCCAGCAGCCAAGAGGCGGCGAACCCCGGGGAGCTGTTTTTT. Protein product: CASSQEAANPGELFF.

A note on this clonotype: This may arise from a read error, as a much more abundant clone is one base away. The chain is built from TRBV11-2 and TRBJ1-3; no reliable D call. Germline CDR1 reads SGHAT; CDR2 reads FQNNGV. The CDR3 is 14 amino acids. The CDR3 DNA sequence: TGTGCCAGCAGCTCACAAGGGCGGGGAAACACCACATATTTT. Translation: CASSSQGRGNTTYF.

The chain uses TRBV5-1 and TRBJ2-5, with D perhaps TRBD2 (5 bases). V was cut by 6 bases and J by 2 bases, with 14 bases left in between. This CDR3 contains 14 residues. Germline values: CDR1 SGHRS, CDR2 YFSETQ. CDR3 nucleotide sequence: TGCGCCAGCACTCAAGGGAGACGACAAGAGACCCAGTACTTC. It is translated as CASTQGRRQETQYF.

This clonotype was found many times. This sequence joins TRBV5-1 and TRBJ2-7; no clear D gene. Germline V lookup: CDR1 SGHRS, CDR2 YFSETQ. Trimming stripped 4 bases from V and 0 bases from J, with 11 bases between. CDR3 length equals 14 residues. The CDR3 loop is CASSPWGSSYEQYF. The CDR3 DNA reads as TGCGCCAGCAGCCCTTGGGGTAGCTCCTACGAGCAGTACTTC.

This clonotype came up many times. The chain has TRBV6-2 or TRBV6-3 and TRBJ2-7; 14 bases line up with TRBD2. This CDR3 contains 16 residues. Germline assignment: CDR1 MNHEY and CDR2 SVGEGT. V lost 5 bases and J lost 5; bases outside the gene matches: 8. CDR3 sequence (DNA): TGTGCCAGCAGTCGAACCGGGACTAGCGGGAGTAACGAGCAGTACTTC. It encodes CASSRTGTSGSNEQYF.

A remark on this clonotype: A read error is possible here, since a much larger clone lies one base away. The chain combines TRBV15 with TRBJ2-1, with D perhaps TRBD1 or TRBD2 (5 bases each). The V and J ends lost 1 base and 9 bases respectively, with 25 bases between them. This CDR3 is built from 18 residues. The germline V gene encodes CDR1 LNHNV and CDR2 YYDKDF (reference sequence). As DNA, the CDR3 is TGTGCCACCAGCAGAGGTTTGGGACCGCGACAGTCAGTTGGTGAGCAGTTCTTC. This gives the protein CATSRGLGPRQSVGEQFF.

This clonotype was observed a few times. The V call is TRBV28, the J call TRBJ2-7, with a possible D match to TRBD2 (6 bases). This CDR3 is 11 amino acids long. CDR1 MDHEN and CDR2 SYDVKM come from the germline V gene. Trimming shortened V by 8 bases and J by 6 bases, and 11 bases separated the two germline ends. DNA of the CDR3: TGTGCCAGCGGGAGGATCTCCGAGCAGTACTTC. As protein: CASGRISEQYF.

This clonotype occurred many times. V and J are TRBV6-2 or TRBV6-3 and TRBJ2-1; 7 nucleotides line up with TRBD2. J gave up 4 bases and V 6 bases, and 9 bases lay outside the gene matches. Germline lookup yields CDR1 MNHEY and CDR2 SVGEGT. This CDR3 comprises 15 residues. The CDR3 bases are TGTGCCAGCAGCCGTGGGGTAGCGGGTTACAATGAGCAGTTCTTC. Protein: CASSRGVAGYNEQFF.

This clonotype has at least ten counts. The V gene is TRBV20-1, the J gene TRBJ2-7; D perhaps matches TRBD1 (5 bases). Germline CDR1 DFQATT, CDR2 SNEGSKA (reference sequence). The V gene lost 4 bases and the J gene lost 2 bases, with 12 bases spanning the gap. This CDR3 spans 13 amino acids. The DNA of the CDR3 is TGCAGTGCTACTGACAGTTCTCCCTACGAGCAGTACTTC. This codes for CSATDSSPYEQYF.

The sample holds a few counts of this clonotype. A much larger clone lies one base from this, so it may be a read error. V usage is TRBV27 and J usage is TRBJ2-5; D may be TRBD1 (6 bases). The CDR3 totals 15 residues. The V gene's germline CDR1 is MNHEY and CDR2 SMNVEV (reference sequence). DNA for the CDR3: TGTGCCAGCAGTTCCGCAGGGGCCAAACAAGGGACCCAGTACTTC. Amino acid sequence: CASSSAGAKQGTQYF.

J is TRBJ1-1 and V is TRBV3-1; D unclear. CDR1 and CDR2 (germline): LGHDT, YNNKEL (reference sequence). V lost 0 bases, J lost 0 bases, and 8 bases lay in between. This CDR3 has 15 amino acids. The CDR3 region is CASSQDRVVNTEAFF. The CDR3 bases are TGTGCCAGCAGCCAAGATAGGGTCGTGAACACTGAAGCTTTCTTT.

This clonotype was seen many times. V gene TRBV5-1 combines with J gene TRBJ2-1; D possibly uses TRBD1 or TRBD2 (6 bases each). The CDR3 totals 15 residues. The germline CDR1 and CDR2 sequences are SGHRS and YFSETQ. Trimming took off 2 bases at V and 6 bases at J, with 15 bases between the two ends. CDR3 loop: CASSLGGYAGNEQFF. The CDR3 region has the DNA TGCGCCAGCAGCTTAGGGGGGTACGCTGGCAATGAGCAGTTCTTC.

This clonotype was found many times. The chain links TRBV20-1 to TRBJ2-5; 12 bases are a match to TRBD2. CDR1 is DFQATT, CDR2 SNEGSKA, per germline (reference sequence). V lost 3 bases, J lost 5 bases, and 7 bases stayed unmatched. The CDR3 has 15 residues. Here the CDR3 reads CSARGLAGGRETQYF. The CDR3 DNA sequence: TGCAGTGCTAGGGGCCTAGCGGGAGGGCGGGAGACCCAGTACTTC.

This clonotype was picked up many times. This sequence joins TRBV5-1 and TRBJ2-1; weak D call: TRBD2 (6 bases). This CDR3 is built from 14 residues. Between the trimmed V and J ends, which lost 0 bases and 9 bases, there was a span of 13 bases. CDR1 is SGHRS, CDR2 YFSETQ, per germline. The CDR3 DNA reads TGCGCCAGCAGCTTGGAGGCTAGCGATAGTGAGCAGTTCTTC. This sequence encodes CASSLEASDSEQFF. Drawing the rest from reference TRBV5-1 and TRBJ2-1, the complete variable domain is KAGVTQTPRYLIKTRGQQVTLSCSPISGHRSVSWYQQTPGQGLQFLFEYFSETQRNKGNFPGRFSGRQFSNSRSEMNVSTLELGDSALYLCASSLEASDSEQFFGPGTRLTVL.

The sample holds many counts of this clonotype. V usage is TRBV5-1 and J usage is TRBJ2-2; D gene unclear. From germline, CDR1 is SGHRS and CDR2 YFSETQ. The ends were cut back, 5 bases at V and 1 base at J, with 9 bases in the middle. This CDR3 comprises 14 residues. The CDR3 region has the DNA TGCGCCAGCAGGCTCTTTATGAACACCGGGGAGCTGTTTTTT. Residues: CASRLFMNTGELFF.

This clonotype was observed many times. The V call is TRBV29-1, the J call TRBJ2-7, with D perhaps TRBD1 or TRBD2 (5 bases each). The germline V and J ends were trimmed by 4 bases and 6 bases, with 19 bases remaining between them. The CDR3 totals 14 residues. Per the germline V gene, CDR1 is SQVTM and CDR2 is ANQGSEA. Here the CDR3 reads CSVGSGASSIEQYF. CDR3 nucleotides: TGCAGCGTTGGCTCCGGGGCCTCGAGTATCGAGCAGTACTTC.

The CDR3 sequence: CASRPIAKNIQYF. For the CDR3, the DNA is TGTGCCAGCAGGCCGATAGCCAAAAACATTCAGTACTTC. This chain uses TRBV6-5 with TRBJ2-4; D remains unclear. CDR3 length: 13 amino acids. V was cut by 6 bases and J by 0 bases, with 6 bases left in between. In germline, CDR1 is MNHEY, CDR2 SVGAGI.

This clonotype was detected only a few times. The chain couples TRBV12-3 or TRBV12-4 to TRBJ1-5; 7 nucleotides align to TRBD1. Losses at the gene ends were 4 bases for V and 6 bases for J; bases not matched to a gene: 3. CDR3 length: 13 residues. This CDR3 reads CASSSRQGQPQHF. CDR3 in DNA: TGTGCCAGCAGTTCCCGACAGGGTCAGCCCCAGCATTTT.

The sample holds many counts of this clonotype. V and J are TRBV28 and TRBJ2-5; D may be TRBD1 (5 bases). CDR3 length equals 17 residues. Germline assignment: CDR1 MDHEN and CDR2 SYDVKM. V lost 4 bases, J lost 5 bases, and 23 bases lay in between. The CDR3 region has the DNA TGTGCCAGCAGTTCTTTTAATACAGGCTTCTCGAGGGAGACCCAGTACTTC. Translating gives CASSSFNTGFSRETQYF.

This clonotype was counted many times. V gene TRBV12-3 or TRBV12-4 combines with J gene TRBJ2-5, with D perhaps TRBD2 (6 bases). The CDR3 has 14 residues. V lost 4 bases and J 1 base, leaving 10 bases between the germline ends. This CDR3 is CASSSSGGQETQYF. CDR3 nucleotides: TGTGCCAGCAGTTCCTCCGGGGGCCAAGAGACCCAGTACTTC.

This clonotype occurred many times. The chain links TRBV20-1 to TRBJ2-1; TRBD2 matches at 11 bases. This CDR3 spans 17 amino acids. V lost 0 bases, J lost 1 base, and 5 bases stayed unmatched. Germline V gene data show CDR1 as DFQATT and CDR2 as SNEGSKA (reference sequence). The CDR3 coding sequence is TGCAGTGCTAGAGAGGTCGCTAGCGGGGGGTCCTACAATGAGCAGTTCTTC. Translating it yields CSAREVASGGSYNEQFF.

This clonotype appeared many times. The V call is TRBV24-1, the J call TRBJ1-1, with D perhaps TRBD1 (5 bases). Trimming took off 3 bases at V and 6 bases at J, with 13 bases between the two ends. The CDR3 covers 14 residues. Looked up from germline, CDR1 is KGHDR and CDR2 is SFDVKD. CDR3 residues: CATSDGTSRPEAFF. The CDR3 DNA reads TGTGCCACCAGTGATGGGACCTCCCGCCCTGAAGCTTTCTTT.